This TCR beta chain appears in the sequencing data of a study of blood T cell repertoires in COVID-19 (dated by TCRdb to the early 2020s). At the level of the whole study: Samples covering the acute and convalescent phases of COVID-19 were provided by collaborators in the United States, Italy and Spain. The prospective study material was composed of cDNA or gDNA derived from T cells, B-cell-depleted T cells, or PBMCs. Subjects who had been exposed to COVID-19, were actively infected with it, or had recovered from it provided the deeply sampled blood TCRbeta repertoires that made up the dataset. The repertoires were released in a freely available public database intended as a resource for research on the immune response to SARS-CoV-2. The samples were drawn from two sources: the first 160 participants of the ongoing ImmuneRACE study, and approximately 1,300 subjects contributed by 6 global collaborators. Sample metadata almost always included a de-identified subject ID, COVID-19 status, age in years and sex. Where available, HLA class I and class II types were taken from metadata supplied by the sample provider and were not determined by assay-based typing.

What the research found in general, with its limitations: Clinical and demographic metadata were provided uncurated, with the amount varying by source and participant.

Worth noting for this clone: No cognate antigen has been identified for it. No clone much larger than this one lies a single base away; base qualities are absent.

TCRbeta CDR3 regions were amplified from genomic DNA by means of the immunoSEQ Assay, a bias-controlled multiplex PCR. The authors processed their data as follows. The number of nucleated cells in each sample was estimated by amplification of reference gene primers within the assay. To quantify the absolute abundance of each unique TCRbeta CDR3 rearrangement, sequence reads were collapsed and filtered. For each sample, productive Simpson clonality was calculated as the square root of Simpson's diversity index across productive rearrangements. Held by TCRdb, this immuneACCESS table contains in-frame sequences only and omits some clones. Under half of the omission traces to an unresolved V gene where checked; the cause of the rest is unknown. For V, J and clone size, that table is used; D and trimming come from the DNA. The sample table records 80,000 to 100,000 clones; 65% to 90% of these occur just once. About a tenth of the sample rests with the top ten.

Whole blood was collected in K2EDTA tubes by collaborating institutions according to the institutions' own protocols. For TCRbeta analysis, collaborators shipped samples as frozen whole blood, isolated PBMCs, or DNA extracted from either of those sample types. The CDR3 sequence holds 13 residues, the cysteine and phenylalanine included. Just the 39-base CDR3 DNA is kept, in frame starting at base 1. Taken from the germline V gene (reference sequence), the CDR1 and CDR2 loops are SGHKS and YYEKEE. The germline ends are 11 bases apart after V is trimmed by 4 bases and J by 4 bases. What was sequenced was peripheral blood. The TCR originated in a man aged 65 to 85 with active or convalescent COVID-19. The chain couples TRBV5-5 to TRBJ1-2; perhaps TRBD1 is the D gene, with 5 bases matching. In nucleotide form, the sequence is TGTGCCAGCAGCCGTCGGGGGGGCTATGGCTACACCTTC. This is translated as CASSRRGGYGYTF. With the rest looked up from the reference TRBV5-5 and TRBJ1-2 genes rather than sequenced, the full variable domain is DAGVTQSPTHLIKTRGQQVTLRCSPISGHKSVSWYQQVLGQGPQFIFQYYEKEERGRGNFPDRFSARQFPNYSSELNVNALLLGDSALYLCASSRRGGYGYTFGSGTRLTVV.